This T cell receptor beta chain was captured by sequencing in a study of persistence of HIV-infected CD4 T cells. This CDR3 spans 17 amino acids. Germline V gene sequence: CDR1 SGHTS, CDR2 YDEGEE. The immunoSEQ assay was version 4, run in survey mode. Template was genomic DNA at 10 ng/uL, with up to roughly 1 ug used per sample. Measured with immunoSEQ multiplex PCR; TCRdb has only the in-frame clones, and not every one. The sample carries under 40,000 clones, around four fifths recorded once. About this clone itself: Its target is not known. One end of the junction is discordant with germline, which a read error may explain.

Cells were stimulated with overlapping HIV-1 Gag 15-mer peptides. CD40L-negative CD69-negative CD45RO-high memory CD4+ T cells were sorted as populations depleted of antigen-responding cells. Overall study results and limits: Degenerate expanded CDR3beta sequences were enriched among CMV- and Gag-responding cells.

Material: CD4+ T cells sorted from PBMCs after 18-hour stimulation, obtained from a patient who received antiretroviral therapy. This TCR came from an adult woman with HIV who was CMV-seropositive. The gene calls are TRBV5-8 and TRBJ1-5; a weak D match, TRBD1 (5 bases). This chain's CDR3 is CVSSSRMGPISNQPQHF. The CDR3 coding sequence is TGTGTCAGCAGCTCCAGAATGGGGCCCATTAGCAATCAGCCCCAGCATTTT. Drawing the rest from reference TRBV5-8 and TRBJ1-5, the complete variable domain is EAGVTQSPTHLIKTRGQQATLRCSPISGHTSVYWYQQALGLGLQFLLWYDEGEERNRGNFPPRFSGRQFPNYSSELNVNALELEDSALYLCVSSSRMGPISNQPQHFGDGTRLSIL.